These 13 T cell receptor beta chains were all obtained from the same sample, sequenced in a study of graft-versus-host responses after intestinal transplantation. The repertoire was sequenced with immunoSEQ multiplex PCR; TCRdb's copy has only in-frame clones and lacks some. In the table there are approximately 70,000 clones, roughly 92% of which are singletons. Sequencing was performed on bone marrow, taken less than 750 days after intestinal transplantation. These receptors were taken from a human patient who received an intestinal transplant, so some T cells may come from the graft donor.

V gene TRBV9 combines with J gene TRBJ1-1, with a possible D match to TRBD1 (5 bases). This CDR3 contains 12 residues. Trimming removed 9 bases at V and 5 bases at J, with 14 bases between. Germline CDR1 reads SGDLS; CDR2 reads YYNGEE. CDR3 DNA sequence: TGTGCCAACTCTGGCCGGGGGACTGAAGCTTTCTTT. Encoded protein: CANSGRGTEAFF.

The genes are TRBV10-2 and TRBJ1-2; 8 bases agree with TRBD1. Trimming at V came to 7 bases and at J to 14 bases, leaving 12 bases not matched to a gene. This CDR3 is built from 12 residues. Per the germline V gene, CDR1 is WSHSY and CDR2 is SAAADI. This CDR3 is CASKGLQGAGTF. In DNA form, the CDR3 reads TGCGCCAGCAAGGGTCTTCAGGGGGCGGGTACCTTC.

This rearrangement joins TRBV7-6 to TRBJ2-1, with D possibly being TRBD2 (5 bases). The CDR3 has 12 residues. The V end lost 5 bases, the J end lost 11 bases, and 13 bases lay between the germline ends. Germline V gives CDR1 SGHVS, CDR2 FNYEAQ. CDR3 DNA: TGTGCCAGCAGCCTGAGCCTAGCACAGCAGTTCTTC. It encodes CASSLSLAQQFF.

The chain combines TRBV15 with TRBJ2-1, with D perhaps matching TRBD1 or TRBD2 (6 bases each). Trimming left V 3 bases short and J 7 bases short, with 25 bases between. Germline CDR1 LNHNV, CDR2 YYDKDF (reference sequence). The CDR3 has 18 amino acids. In nucleotides, the CDR3 is TGTGCCACCAGCAGGGAACTACCTTCGGGGGCTCCTAGGAATGAGCAGTTCTTC. Protein product: CATSRELPSGAPRNEQFF. Full variable domain (outside the CDR3, taken from reference TRBV15 and TRBJ2-1): DAMVIQNPRYQVTQFGKPVTLSCSQTLNHNVMYWYQQKSSQAPKLLFHYYDKDFNNEADTPDNFQSRRPNTSFCFLDIRSPGLGDTAMYLCATSRELPSGAPRNEQFFGPGTRLTVL.

The chain recombines TRBV7-6 with TRBJ2-5; TRBD2 agrees at 9 bases. V gave up 6 bases and J gave up 5 bases; unmatched junction bases: 10. The germline gives CDR1 SGHVS, CDR2 FNYEAQ. The CDR3 contains 15 residues. CDR3 in DNA: TGTGCCAGCAGACGGTATAGCGGGAGTTACGAGACCCAGTACTTC. It encodes CASRRYSGSYETQYF.

The V gene is TRBV5-1, the J gene TRBJ1-1, with D possibly being TRBD1 (6 bases). The V end lost 3 bases, the J end lost 1 base, and 10 bases lay between the germline ends. Per the germline V gene, CDR1 is SGHRS and CDR2 is YFSETQ. CDR3 length: 14 amino acids. The CDR3 reads CASSWAGANTEAFF. CDR3 nucleotides: TGCGCCAGCAGCTGGGCGGGGGCGAACACTGAAGCTTTCTTT.

This chain uses TRBV27 with TRBJ2-5; 8 nucleotides agree with TRBD2. Germline CDR1 and CDR2: MNHEY and SMNVEV (reference sequence). The CDR3 runs 20 residues. With 5 bases clipped from V and 3 bases from J, the junction kept 23 bases outside the gene matches. The CDR3 DNA sequence: TGTGCCAGCAGTCCCACCAGGGCTAGCGGGCTTGCGAGTCCTAAAGAGACCCAGTACTTC. It codes for CASSPTRASGLASPKETQYF.

This chain joins TRBV19 and TRBJ1-1; TRBD1 agrees at 9 bases. This CDR3 region has 14 residues. Germline CDR1 and CDR2: LNHDA and SQIVND (reference sequence). V was pared by 6 bases and J by 3 bases, with 5 bases of the junction left unmatched. CDR3 coding DNA: TGTGCCAGTAGCACCCGGGACAGGGACACTGAAGCTTTCTTT. As protein: CASSTRDRDTEAFF.

The chain is built from TRBV6-6 and TRBJ2-1, with TRBD2 as a possible D gene (5 bases). The CDR3 length is 12 residues. Per germline, CDR1 MNHNY and CDR2 SVGAGI (reference sequence). The V gene lost 5 bases and the J gene lost 10 bases, with 12 bases spanning the gap. The CDR3 region is CASSPYGGEQFF. For the CDR3, the DNA is TGTGCCAGCAGTCCTTACGGAGGAGAGCAGTTCTTC.

The V call is TRBV7-2, the J call TRBJ2-1; no definite D call. Germline CDR1 is SGHTA and CDR2 is FQGNSA. The CDR3 has 14 residues. Trimming shortened V by 5 bases and J by 4 bases, and 12 bases separated the two germline ends. The CDR3 reads CASSPSTLYNEQFF. The CDR3 nucleotides are TGTGCCAGCAGCCCATCGACACTTTACAATGAGCAGTTCTTC.

The V and J genes are TRBV7-2 and TRBJ2-7; D perhaps matches TRBD1 (5 bases). The CDR3 spans 11 residues. Trimming stripped 5 bases from V and 7 bases from J, with 9 bases between. The germline CDR1 and CDR2 sequences are SGHTA and FQGNSA. CDR3 protein: CASSLQGEQYF. DNA for the CDR3: TGTGCCAGCAGCCTCCAGGGAGAGCAGTACTTC. The variable domain in full, completed from reference TRBV7-2 and TRBJ2-7, reads GAGVSQSPSNKVTEKGKDVELRCDPISGHTALYWYRQSLGQGLEFLIYFQGNSAPDKSGLPSDRFSAERTGGSVSTLTIQRTQQEDSAVYLCASSLQGEQYFGPGTRLTVT.

In nucleotides, the CDR3 is TGTGCCAGCAGCTTAACAAATGAGCAGTTCTTC. This translates into CASSLTNEQFF. The V and J genes are TRBV13 and TRBJ2-1; unclear D gene. V lost 2 bases and J 7 bases, leaving 3 bases between the germline ends. Germline-derived CDR1 and CDR2 are PRHDT and FYEKMQ (reference sequence). The CDR3 length is 11 residues.

The gene calls are TRBV18 and TRBJ2-3; D not certain. Trimming took off 3 bases at V and 3 bases at J, with 16 bases between the two ends. In germline, CDR1 is KGHSH, CDR2 LQKENI. The CDR3 totals 16 residues. CDR3 residues: CASSPPRLVMTDTQYF. CDR3 DNA sequence: TGTGCCAGCTCACCTCCCAGACTCGTCATGACAGATACGCAGTATTTT. Using reference TRBV18 and TRBJ2-3 for the parts outside the CDR3, the full variable domain is NAGVMQNPRHLVRRRGQEARLRCSPMKGHSHVYWYRQLPEEGLKFMVYLQKENIIDESGMPKERFSAEFPKEGPSILRIQQVVRGDSAAYFCASSPPRLVMTDTQYFGPGTRLTVL.